This T cell receptor (beta chain) was recovered during a study of human T cells and chemical hapten exposure. The sample's time point: patch test 3, about 24 weeks after DPC sensitization. The treatment is: therapeutic diphenylcyclopropenone sensitization with weekly scalp DPC. Prior to application of each patch test, blood was drawn. Someone pulled total RNA out of unfractionated whole blood. Germline CDR1 KGHSH, CDR2 LQKENI. The CDR3 extends over 16 amino acids. The V gene end was trimmed by 2 bases and the J gene end by 8 bases; junction bases not matched to a gene: 14. In the library, unique molecular identifiers were attached to individual cDNA molecules. Authors' methods: Approximately 100,000 TCRs per sample was the median, with a range of roughly 20,000 to 750,000. TCRdb itself ran the RACE reads through MiXCR, one entry per CDR3 protein. The V and J calls were determined by TCRdb, not by the authors. This table has some 110,000 distinct CDR3 sequences, around 35% appearing once.

J is TRBJ1-2 and V is TRBV18, with 7 bases fitting TRBD1. The specimen comprised whole blood, sampled in connection with sensitization to the hapten diphenylcyclopropenone (DPC). This receptor was identified in a man aged 40-50 years with alopecia areata. Some clones in this sample may be carry-over from other donors' samples. The CDR3 sequence is CASSPSKDRLGSGYTF. In DNA form, the CDR3 reads TGTGCCAGCTCACCATCAAAGGACAGGTTGGGCAGCGGCTACACCTTC. Drawing the rest from reference TRBV18 and TRBJ1-2, the complete variable domain is NAGVMQNPRHLVRRRGQEARLRCSPMKGHSHVYWYRQLPEEGLKFMVYLQKENIIDESGMPKERFSAEFPKEGPSILRIQQVVRGDSAAYFCASSPSKDRLGSGYTFGSGTRLTVV.